This T cell receptor (beta chain) was captured by sequencing in a study of T cell repertoires in ileal Crohn's disease. On the study more broadly: About half received postoperative treatment, around ten with thiopurines and 15 to 20 anti-TNF. General study findings and limits: Clonal expansions were more frequent in active smokers than non-smokers at surgery. High-frequency clones were more common in sorted CD8 than CD4 cells.

The CDR3 covers 16 residues. Trimming cost V 0 bases and J 1 base, with 10 bases left between them. CDR1 and CDR2 from the germline V gene are MRHNA and SNTAGT. Each sample's TCRB immunosequencing used 450 to 650 nanograms of biopsy DNA. Libraries were prepared by immunoSEQ multiplex PCR; TCRdb keeps only in-frame clonotypes and omits some of them. The repertoire holds around 2,000 clones, with about 62% as singletons. On this clone: Its antigen is unknown.

Sequenced input: ileal tissue. The chain carries TRBV6-4 and TRBJ2-1; D perhaps matches TRBD2 (5 bases). This sequence was found in an adult with Crohn's disease. Written as DNA, the CDR3 is TGTGCCAGCAGTGACTCAGGCGGGTCTTCCTACAATGAGCAGTTCTTC. Residues: CASSDSGGSSYNEQFF.